Here is one T cell receptor (beta chain) with its context. Antigen: not known. The data belong to a study of PD-1 blockade in classical Hodgkin lymphoma. Whole-study results and caveats: Reasons behind the repertoire differences stay unclear, perhaps disease activity or earlier therapy. Baseline diversity was lower in partial responders and progressors than complete responders. A significant rise in TCR diversity by C4D1 was seen for CD4+ but not CD8+ cells.

Repertoires were generated with immunoSEQ multiplex PCR, while TCRdb's copy carries only in-frame clones and drops some. In the table there are around 150,000 clones, approximately 80% of which are singletons. Germline loops: CDR1 LNHDA, CDR2 SQIVND (reference sequence). Trimming removed 7 bases at V and 4 bases at J, with 17 bases between. The CDR3 extends over 14 amino acids. Brentuximab vedotin exposure varied, and every patient relapsed after autologous stem cell transplantation. Best responses were complete response, partial response or progressive disease. This clonotype was obtained from a human donor with classical Hodgkin lymphoma. Specimen: peripheral blood mononuclear cells (PBMCs), collected before the second cycle of nivolumab. This chain connects TRBV19 to TRBJ2-7, with a possible D match to TRBD2 (6 bases). CDR3 sequence reads: CASKKAPGVYEQYF. The CDR3 nucleotides read TGTGCCAGTAAAAAGGCCCCGGGGGTATACGAGCAGTACTTC. Full variable domain (remainder filled in from reference TRBV19 and TRBJ2-7): DGGITQSPKYLFRKEGQNVTLSCEQNLNHDAMYWYRQDPGQGLRLIYYSQIVNDFQKGDIAEGYSVSREKKESFPLTVTSAQKNPTAFYLCASKKAPGVYEQYFGPGTRLTVT.